The 17 T cell receptor beta chains below were found in one sample sequenced in a study of PD-L1 blockade in urothelial cancer. Clones were sequenced by immunoSEQ multiplex PCR, and TCRdb holds only the in-frame ones, with some missing. The sample consists of about 100,000 clones, about 91% of them appearing once. The specimen was PBMCs, collected around atezolizumab (anti-PD-L1) treatment. The receptors come from a woman aged 80 or over with urothelial cancer.

The chain has TRBV19 and TRBJ1-2, with D uncertain. CDR3 length: 13 amino acids. CDR1 and CDR2 from the germline V gene are LNHDA and SQIVND (reference sequence). With 8 bases removed from V and 0 bases from J, the gap between germline ends came to 10 bases. The CDR3 bases are TGTGCCAGTGGGGAGGCCGCTAACTATGGCTACACCTTC. Protein product: CASGEAANYGYTF.

Here the CDR3 reads CASSSTGGIGNTGELFF. The DNA for the CDR3 is TGCGCCAGCAGCTCCACAGGTGGGATAGGAAACACCGGGGAGCTGTTTTTT. The chain recombines TRBV5-1 with TRBJ2-2; D perhaps matches TRBD1 (5 bases). This CDR3 region has 17 residues. The V gene's germline CDR1 is SGHRS and CDR2 YFSETQ. V gave up 3 bases and J gave up 2 bases, with 17 bases separating them.

The gene calls are TRBV28 and TRBJ2-7; 10 bases map to TRBD2. The germline gives CDR1 MDHEN, CDR2 SYDVKM. CDR3 length equals 14 residues. Trimming removed 5 bases from V and 3 bases from J; junction bases left unmatched: 4. DNA for the CDR3: TGTGCCAGCAGTCGGGGACTAGCGAACTACGAGCAGTACTTC. It yields the protein CASSRGLANYEQYF.

The J gene is TRBJ1-2, the V gene TRBV30; D may be TRBD1 (6 bases). Deletions cut 4 bases from V and 7 bases from J, with 19 bases between. Germline CDR1 reads GTSNPN; CDR2 reads SVGIG (reference sequence). The CDR3 contains 14 residues. The CDR3 loop is CAWKQTGQRVGYTF. Written as DNA, the CDR3 is TGTGCCTGGAAGCAAACAGGGCAGAGAGTTGGCTACACCTTC.

This clone turned up a few times. V gene TRBV25-1 combines with J gene TRBJ2-7; 8 bases line up with TRBD1. There are 13 residues in the CDR3. Trimming took 6 bases from V and 4 from J; bases not matched to a gene: 5. Germline CDR1 MGHDK, CDR2 SYGVNS. The chain's CDR3 is CASSQGAPYEQYF. As DNA, the CDR3 is TGTGCCAGCAGCCAGGGGGCGCCGTACGAGCAGTACTTC.

This clone was seen once. V usage is TRBV11-2 and J usage is TRBJ1-4; 9 bases match TRBD1. Germline loops: CDR1 SGHAT, CDR2 FQNNGV. This CDR3 has 15 amino acids. V was pared by 4 bases and J by 11 bases, with 11 bases of the junction left unmatched. The CDR3 loop is CASSSVPGQGNKLFF. The CDR3 DNA follows: TGTGCCAGCAGCTCCGTCCCGGGACAGGGCAATAAACTGTTTTTT.

The chain links TRBV23-1 to TRBJ1-2; TRBD1 agrees at 7 bases. TRBV23-1 is treated as an ORF (open reading frame) with a function not yet certain. CDR3 length equals 12 residues. J was trimmed by 5 bases and V by 5 bases; bases with no gene match: 2. The CDR3 sequence is CASSRDSYGYTF. CDR3 DNA sequence: TGCGCCAGCAGTAGGGACAGTTATGGCTACACCTTC.

The genes are TRBV6-1 and TRBJ2-7; the D gene is possibly TRBD2 (6 bases). Trimming removed 1 base from V and 4 bases from J, with 14 bases in between. The CDR3 contains 15 residues. Per germline, CDR1 MNHNS and CDR2 SASEGT. CDR3 coding DNA: TGTGCCAGCAGTGAAGGGACTACCGCCGTTTACGAGCAGTACTTC. It is translated as CASSEGTTAVYEQYF.

This rearrangement joins TRBV2 to TRBJ2-1, with TRBD2 as a possible D gene (5 bases). Between the trimmed V and J ends, which lost 3 bases and 0 bases, there was a span of 9 bases. Per germline, CDR1 SNHLY and CDR2 FYNNEI. This CDR3 has 15 amino acids. The chain's CDR3 is CASSDGGGSYNEQFF. CDR3 DNA: TGTGCCAGCAGTGACGGTGGAGGCTCCTACAATGAGCAGTTCTTC.

This chain uses TRBV7-9 with TRBJ1-2, with D possibly being TRBD1 (6 bases). The V gene's germline CDR1 is SEHNR and CDR2 FQNEAQ (reference sequence). The CDR3 is 14 amino acids. V lost 3 bases, J lost 2 bases, and 10 bases lay in between. CDR3 in amino acids: CASSFRDINYGYTF. The DNA of the CDR3 is TGTGCCAGCAGCTTTCGGGACATCAACTATGGCTACACCTTC.

J is TRBJ2-3 and V is TRBV7-9; D not resolved. CDR3 length: 13 residues. The V end was cut by 1 base, the J end by 7 bases, with 9 bases between. CDR1 is SEHNR and CDR2 is FQNEAQ in the germline V gene (reference sequence). The CDR3 loop reads CASSLGASYTQYF. As DNA, the CDR3 is TGTGCCAGCAGCTTAGGTGCTAGTTATACGCAGTATTTT.

A remark on this clone: One junction end disagrees with the germline gene, perhaps due to a read error. The chain joins TRBV27 to TRBJ1-1, with D perhaps matching TRBD1 (6 bases). CDR1 and CDR2 (germline): MNHEY, SMNVEV (reference sequence). The CDR3 loop spans 14 amino acids. CDR3 nucleotides: TGTGCCAGCAGTTTTCTGGGGGCCGCTGAAGCTTTCTCTTTT. Protein product: CASSFLGAAEAFSF.

The chain combines TRBV2 with TRBJ2-1, with a weak D call TRBD2 (5 bases). Trimming stripped 7 bases from V and 5 bases from J, with 12 bases between. Germline loops: CDR1 SNHLY, CDR2 FYNNEI. This CDR3 comprises 13 residues. Written as DNA, the CDR3 is TGTGCCAGCATCAAGGGAGCTGACAATGAGCAGTTCTTC. It codes for CASIKGADNEQFF.

The V call is TRBV30, the J call TRBJ1-5, with TRBD1 matching 8 bases. Germline lookup yields CDR1 GTSNPN and CDR2 SVGIG (reference sequence). The trim removed 3 bases at V and 1 base at J, leaving 17 bases unmatched. This CDR3 has 19 residues. The CDR3 DNA follows: TGTGCCTGGAGCGTCGGCAGGGGGCTCTCGTTCAGCAGCAATCAGCCCCAGCATTTT. This translates into CAWSVGRGLSFSSNQPQHF.

The V call is TRBV2, the J call TRBJ1-4; no clear D. Germline V gene lookup returns CDR1 SNHLY and CDR2 FYNNEI. The ends were cut back, 9 bases at V and 8 bases at J, with 10 bases in the middle. The CDR3 totals 11 residues. The CDR3 nucleotides are TGTGCCAGTCGCCGGGAAGAAAAACTGTTTTTT. Protein: CASRREEKLFF.

This clone was counted once. The chain uses TRBV9 and TRBJ2-3; a possible D gene is TRBD1 (5 bases). Trimming cost V 0 bases and J 2 bases, with 13 bases left between them. Germline V lookup: CDR1 SGDLS, CDR2 YYNGEE. The CDR3 sequence is 16 residues long. Here the CDR3 reads CASSVVGRAATDTQYF. The CDR3 nucleotides read TGTGCCAGCAGCGTAGTTGGCAGGGCCGCCACAGATACGCAGTATTTT.

V and J are TRBV5-1 and TRBJ2-7; D may be TRBD1 (5 bases). The V end lost 1 base, the J end lost 0 bases, and 14 bases lay between the germline ends. CDR1 and CDR2 from the germline V gene are SGHRS and YFSETQ. The CDR3 is 16 amino acids. CDR3 region: CASSLRQLDSSYEQYF. The CDR3 DNA reads TGCGCCAGCAGCTTGCGGCAGCTAGACAGCTCCTACGAGCAGTACTTC. The whole variable domain, filled in from reference TRBV5-1 and TRBJ2-7, reads KAGVTQTPRYLIKTRGQQVTLSCSPISGHRSVSWYQQTPGQGLQFLFEYFSETQRNKGNFPGRFSGRQFSNSRSEMNVSTLELGDSALYLCASSLRQLDSSYEQYFGPGTRLTVT.